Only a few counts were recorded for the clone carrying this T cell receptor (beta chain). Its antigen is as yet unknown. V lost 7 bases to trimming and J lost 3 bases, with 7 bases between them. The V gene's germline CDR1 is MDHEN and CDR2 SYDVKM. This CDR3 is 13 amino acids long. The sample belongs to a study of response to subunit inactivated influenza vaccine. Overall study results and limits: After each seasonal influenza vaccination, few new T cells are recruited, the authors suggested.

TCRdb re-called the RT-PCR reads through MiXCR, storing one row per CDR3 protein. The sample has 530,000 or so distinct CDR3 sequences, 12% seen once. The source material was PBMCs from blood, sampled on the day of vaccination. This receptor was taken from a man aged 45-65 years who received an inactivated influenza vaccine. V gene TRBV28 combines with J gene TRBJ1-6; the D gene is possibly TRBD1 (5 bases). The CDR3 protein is CASTGNYNSPLHF. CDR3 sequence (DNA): TGTGCCAGCACAGGGAACTATAATTCACCCCTCCACTTT. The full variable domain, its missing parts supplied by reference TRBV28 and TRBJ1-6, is DVKVTQSSRYLVKRTGEKVFLECVQDMDHENMFWYRQDPGLGLRLIYFSYDVKMKEKGDIPEGYSVSREKKERFSLILESASTNQTSMYLCASTGNYNSPLHFGNGTRLTVT.